The subject of this entry is one T cell receptor (beta chain). There is no known antigen for this receptor. The record has no base qualities; no much larger clone is one base away. Library construction relied on the immunoSEQ multiplex PCR assay. For TCR sequencing, RNA was extracted from every sample and reverse transcribed into cDNA to serve as template. First-strand cDNA was synthesized with SuperScript III using a 2:1 mix of oligo-dT and random hexamers. A synthetic immune receptor repertoire was used to gauge amplification bias, and whatever bias remained was removed computationally. In the paper's pipeline: Raw reads were preprocessed to remove errors, and CDR3 was defined by IMGT conventions from the conserved cysteine to phenylalanine. To get clonality, Shannon entropy was normalized by log2 of the number of productive unique TCRs and the result was subtracted from 1. Scalp TCRbeta sequences were cross-referenced with sorted blood CD4 and CD8 repertoires so that the CD4 or CD8 identity of scalp clones could be inferred. TCRdb took this table from immuneACCESS and kept in-frame rearrangements with V and J called. Such tables lack part of the clones; where checked against another copy, unresolved V genes explain under half of the gap, and the rest is unexplained. The D gene and trimming were derived from the DNA, and the V and J assignments and clone size from that table. In all, the sample holds 100,000 to 140,000 clones, and around 84% of those were seen once. The ten largest clones represent around 25% of the sample.

Its CDR3 holds 14 amino acids, cysteine through phenylalanine. Of all the DNA, just the CDR3 is kept, 42 bases in frame from base 1. From the germline V gene, CDR1 is LGHNA and CDR2 is YNFKEQ. V is pared back by 4 bases and J by 1 base, with 9 bases lying between the germline termini. The data were obtained in a study of CD8+ T cells in alopecia areata (dated by TCRdb to 2016 to 2018). Regarding the study in general: The treated patients, all with moderate-to-severe alopecia areata, were enrolled in an open-label pilot trial of oral tofacitinib given at 5 to 10 mg twice daily. Patients received tofacitinib for 6 to 18 months and were then followed off drug for 6 months to check for delayed response and recurrence. The SALT score, which quantifies the percentage of affected scalp surface area, was used to measure disease severity in treated patients. To study T cell clonal expansion in alopecia areata, the researchers applied high-throughput TCRbeta sequencing to both the C3H/HeJ mouse model and human patients. Human TCRbeta sequencing covered scalp tissue and sorted CD4+ and CD8+ peripheral blood T cells from patchy and totalis/universalis alopecia areata patients and healthy controls. Biopsies were taken from tofacitinib-treated patients at baseline and at 4 and 24 weeks of treatment, and a later scalp biopsy was taken in several of the tofacitinib-treated patients. Scalp clonality was compared among normal scalp (n=4), patchy alopecia areata scalp (n=8), and alopecia totalis/universalis scalp (n=8). RNA came from the PAXgene miRNA kit for fixed scalp, the miRNeasy kit for PBMCs, and the RNeasy kit for mouse skin. TCRbeta CDR3 regions were amplified by immunoSEQ multiplex PCR using 35 Vbeta forward and 13 Jbeta reverse primers. On the study overall, not on this receptor specifically: Compared with mice, TCR sequences shared between patients were less clear, possibly partly because of HLA diversity across the patient population. Many expanded lesional clones were found to persist in scalp and blood during tofacitinib treatment, and relapse after treatment cessation may be partly explained by this persistence. Tofacitinib significantly lowered scalp clonality and the number of expanded CD8+ clones among the top 100 scalp clones. The treated cohort was small, with a single nonresponder, so links between baseline CD8+ expansion and response need larger studies. Unlike mouse skin, which is dominated by gammadelta T cells, normal human skin has resident alphabeta T cells that are also sequenced, and this complicates analysis of the scalp TCR repertoire. Compared with normal scalp, lesional scalp, particularly in alopecia totalis/universalis, had higher clonality and more expanded CD8+ clones, which suggests antigenic drive.

Per the publication, the time point label means: about 5 months on oral tofacitinib. The treatment or condition label, as the study defines it: oral pan-JAK inhibitor, 5-10 mg twice daily. From alopecia areata patients, peripheral blood was collected along with lesional scalp punch biopsies. PBMCs were isolated by density centrifugation and stained for CD3, CD4 and CD8, and CD4+ and CD8+ T cells were sorted on a FACSAria. This sample comprised CD8+ T cells sorted from blood, obtained at week 24, from a patient treated with tofacitinib. The sequence is built from TRBV4-2 and TRBJ2-3; the D gene is not confidently resolved. The sequence came from a human donor with alopecia areata. The DNA sequence follows: TGTGCCAGCAGCCCAAACGAGGGCACAGATACGCAGTATTTT. Its protein reads: CASSPNEGTDTQYF.